This T cell receptor beta chain was found in a study of cytomegalovirus exposure and HLA in healthy donors. Overall study findings and caveats: Highly shared variants forming one cluster were likely a sequencing artifact.

PCR used 60 Vbeta primers and 13 Jbeta primers. The repertoire was sequenced with immunoSEQ multiplex PCR; TCRdb's copy has only in-frame clones and lacks some. The table includes about 89,000 clones, about 66% detected once. The donors gave bone marrow, and they were healthy. Nominal health characterized the donors when sampled, though unrecorded immune exposures were likely. Germline V gives CDR1 DFQATT, CDR2 SNEGSKA (reference sequence). V lost 3 bases, J lost 8 bases, and 10 bases lay in between. The CDR3 length is 11 residues. Notes on this clone: Its antigen is still unknown.

The V and J genes are TRBV20-1 and TRBJ1-1; weak D call: TRBD1 (5 bases). Sequencing used PBMCs. This sequence was found in a young man in good health and CMV-seronegative. For the CDR3, the DNA is TGCAGTGCTAGGGCTGGGGCGGAAGCTTTCTTT. Residues: CSARAGAEAFF.